Listed below are T cell receptor beta chains from one sample, sequenced in a study of TIL therapy for anti-PD-1-resistant metastatic lung cancer. Here immunoSEQ multiplex PCR was the method, and the copy in TCRdb shows in-frame clones only, minus some. The data contain about 52,000 clones, 79% of them singletons. This specimen consisted of blood, obtained at baseline. All receptors derive from a woman aged 30-79 years with non-small cell lung cancer. The CDR3 runs from the conserved cysteine through the conserved F or W. Fields, in order: clone size, D gene, V gene, J gene, CDR3 DNA, CDR3 protein. D genes are given only for firm matches. Some rows mark clone size as missing; the rest say once, few, many or name a class of expanded clone.

-	-	TRBV19	TRBJ1-1	TGTGCCAGTAGGCGGGGCGCGGAGGCTGAAGCTTTCTTT	CASRRGAEAEAFF
-	-	TRBV5-4	TRBJ1-1	TGTGCCAGCAGTCTATCGGGCCACAACACTGAAGCTTTCTTT	CASSLSGHNTEAFF
-	-	TRBV30	TRBJ1-6	TGTGCCTGGAGCCTCACCTATAATTCACCCCTCCACTTT	CAWSLTYNSPLHF
-	-	TRBV18	TRBJ2-1	TGTGCCAGCTCACCTGGACTAAGCTACAATGAGCAGTTCTTC	CASSPGLSYNEQFF
-	TRBD2	TRBV25-1	TRBJ2-5	TGTGCCAGCATCGGGCGGGAGCTGCGAGAGACCCAGTACTTC	CASIGRELRETQYF
-	-	TRBV4-2	TRBJ1-6	TGTGCCAGCAGCCAACTGGGCTCCTATAATTCACCCCTCCACTTT	CASSQLGSYNSPLHF
-	-	TRBV18	TRBJ2-1	TGTGCCAGCTCCCAGGTAAGGGAGACGTTATACAATGAGCAGTTCTTC	CASSQVRETLYNEQFF
-	-	TRBV28	TRBJ1-2	TGTGCCTCCTCGCCCGGGTATGGCTACACCTTC	CASSPGYGYTF
-	-	TRBV4-1	TRBJ2-5	TGCGCCAGCAGCCAAACCATGGCACAGCCGCCAGAGGGGCAGTACTTC	CASSQTMAQPPEGQYF
-	-	TRBV4-2	TRBJ2-7	TGTGCCAGCAGCCAAAGTGTGACCAGGGGCTACGAGCAGTACTTC	CASSQSVTRGYEQYF
-	TRBD2	TRBV6-5	TRBJ2-7	TGTGCCAGCAGTTGGGGCGGACTAGCGCGTTCCTACGAGCAGTACTTC	CASSWGGLARSYEQYF
once	-	TRBV29-1	TRBJ2-5	TGCAGCGTTGAGTTTCGGGGGGCAGAGACCCAGTACTTC	CSVEFRGAETQYF
-	TRBD1	TRBV29-1	TRBJ2-7	TGCAGCGTTGAATTCCGGGACAGGGTCTACGAGCAGTACTTC	CSVEFRDRVYEQYF
-	-	TRBV4-3	TRBJ1-4	TGCGCCAGCAGCCAAGCTATGGGTTCAGGGGTAGGTGAAAAACTGTTTTTT	CASSQAMGSGVGEKLFF
-	-	TRBV6-1	TRBJ1-1	TGTGTCTCAAGGGGTCCCGACACTGAAGCTTTCTTT	CVSRGPDTEAFF
-	-	TRBV29-1	TRBJ1-4	TGCAGCGACGAACCCAGCCCGTGGGGGAGGTGCGCTAATGAAAAACTGTTTTTT	CSDEPSPWGRCANEKLFF
-	TRBD2	TRBV6-1	TRBJ2-1	TGTGCCAGCAGCCTCGAAAGCGGGAGGAAGGGTGAGCAGTTCTTC	CASSLESGRKGEQFF
-	TRBD1	TRBV10-2	TRBJ2-2	TGCGCCAGCAGCACAGGGGGCGGGGGCGGGGAGCTGTTTTTT	CASSTGGGGGELFF
once	-	TRBV30	TRBJ1-6	TGTGCCTGGGGCGGCTTTAATTCACCCCTCCACTTT	CAWGGFNSPLHF
-	-	TRBV11-3	TRBJ2-3	TGTGCCAGCAGCTTGGCTCCGGGCCCAGATACGCAGTATTTT	CASSLAPGPDTQYF